This entry is about one T cell receptor (beta chain). Antigen specificity is unknown. At one end, the junction sequence differs from germline, possibly due to a read error. The source of the sample is a study of blood T cells in healthy people across ages. Study-wide findings and caveats: Relative to aged donors, long-lived donors carried more naive CD4+ cells and displayed higher diversity.

Then a second PCR, running roughly 7 to 11 cycles, was carried out with a sample-barcoded 5' primer and a J-beta primer mix. TCRdb reprocessed the 5' RACE reads with MiXCR, giving one entry per CDR3 protein. The repertoire holds about 1.7 million distinct CDR3 sequences, with approximately 30% as singletons. The CDR3 length is 11 residues. The chain uses TRBV12-3 or TRBV12-4 and TRBJ2-7; no clear D gene. Input material: blood. This sequence was found in a young woman in good health. The CDR3 sequence: CTSSVSYEQYF. CDR3 nucleotides: TGTACCAGCAGTGTCTCGTACGAGCAGTACTTC.